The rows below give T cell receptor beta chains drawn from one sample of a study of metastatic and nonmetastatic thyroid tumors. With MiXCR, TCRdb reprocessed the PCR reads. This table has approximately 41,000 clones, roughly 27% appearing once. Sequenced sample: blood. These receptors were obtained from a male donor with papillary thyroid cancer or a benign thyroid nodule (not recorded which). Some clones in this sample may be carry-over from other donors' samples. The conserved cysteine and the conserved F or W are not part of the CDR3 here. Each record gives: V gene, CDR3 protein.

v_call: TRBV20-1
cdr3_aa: SARDALAGNSAQY

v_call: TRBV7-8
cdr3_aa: ASSSSSVSYNEQF

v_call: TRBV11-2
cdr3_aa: ASSLTRQGDGYT

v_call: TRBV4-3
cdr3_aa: ASSQRGQGTDTQY

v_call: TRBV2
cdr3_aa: ASIHKGAWYEQY

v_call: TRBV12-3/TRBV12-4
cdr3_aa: ASSFGVGIEAYGYT

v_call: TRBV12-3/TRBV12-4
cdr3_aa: ASSPDRGRVGELF

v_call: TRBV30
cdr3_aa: AWSGAEFTEAF

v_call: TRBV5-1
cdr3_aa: ASSYGTGDGTEAF

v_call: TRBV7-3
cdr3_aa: ASSLNAGAGSPLH

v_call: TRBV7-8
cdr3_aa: ASSLGGGFQETQY

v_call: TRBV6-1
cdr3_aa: ASSPGLAGGVNEQF

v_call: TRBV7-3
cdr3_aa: ASSPNGAGAGDTQY

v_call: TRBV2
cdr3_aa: ASSIGPSGFYGYT

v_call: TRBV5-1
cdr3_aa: ASSLGHGALETQY

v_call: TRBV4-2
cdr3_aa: ASSQETGTGTEAF

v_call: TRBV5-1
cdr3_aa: ARSSGTGDNQPQH

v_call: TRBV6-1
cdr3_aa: ASRGGATDTQY

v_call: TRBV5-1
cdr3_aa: ASSPLVGAGAYNEQF

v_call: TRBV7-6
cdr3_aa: ASSSPDRTGTYEQY

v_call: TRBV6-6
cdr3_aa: ASSYFPRDRDSNEQY

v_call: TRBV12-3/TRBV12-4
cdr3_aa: ASSLVVNTEAF

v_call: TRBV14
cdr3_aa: ASSRPGTGNYGYT

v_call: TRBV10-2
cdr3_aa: ASSITGVSSGANVLT

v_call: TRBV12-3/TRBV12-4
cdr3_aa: ASRTGTGGYEQY

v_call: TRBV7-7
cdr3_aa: ASSLSSLSNEQY

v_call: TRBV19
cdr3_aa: ASSIRGGVRVSNQPQH

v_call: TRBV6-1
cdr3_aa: ASSEGTGIGNTIY

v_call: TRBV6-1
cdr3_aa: ATNLGQGVNTEAS

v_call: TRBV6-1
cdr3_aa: ASSPGVLVIQY

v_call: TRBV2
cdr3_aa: ASSEMAHGFYNEQL

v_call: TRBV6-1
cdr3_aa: ACSEAGLAGDTQY

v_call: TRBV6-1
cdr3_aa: ASTGLFLYEQY

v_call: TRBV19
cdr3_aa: ASSAGTGGYSPLH

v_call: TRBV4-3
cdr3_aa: ASSPGQLASGRTSYEQY

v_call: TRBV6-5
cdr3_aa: ASSYSGTPSEAF

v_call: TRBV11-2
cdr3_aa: ASSPNDRGPLYGYT

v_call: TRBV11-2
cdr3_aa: ASSWGGGRAPGELF

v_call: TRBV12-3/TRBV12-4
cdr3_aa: ATGPLYNEQF

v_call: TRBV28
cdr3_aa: ASSSSPPGLGLF

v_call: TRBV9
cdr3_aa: ASSVEAASNTDTQY

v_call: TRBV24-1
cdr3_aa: ATAKGQNTGELF